Presented here are 10 T cell receptor beta chains from one specimen sequenced in a study of blood T cell repertoires in COVID-19. TCRdb keeps only in-frame clones here, not all; method: immunoSEQ multiplex PCR. This sample yields about 170,000 clones, of which approximately 82% are seen a single time; over 20% belongs to the top ten. The specimen was peripheral blood. The receptors were gathered from an elderly woman with acute or convalescent COVID-19.

A few counts support this clone. Other DNA sequences of this sample code for an identical CDR3. The chain uses TRBV3-1 (or the pseudogene TRBV3-2) and TRBJ1-1; D possibly corresponds to TRBD1 (5 bases). The V gene's germline CDR1 is LGHDT and CDR2 YNNKEL (reference sequence). The CDR3 extends over 13 amino acids. V was cut by 0 bases and J by 5 bases, with 7 bases left in between. The DNA for the CDR3 is TGTGCCAGCAGCCAAGACGGGGGGACTGAAGCTTTCTTT. Amino acids: CASSQDGGTEAFF.

V usage is TRBV15 and J usage is TRBJ2-1, with 12 nucleotides matching TRBD2. CDR3 size: 16 residues. The junction had 5 bases not matched to a gene; V was cut back by 4 bases and J by 4 bases. Germline V gene lookup returns CDR1 LNHNV and CDR2 YYDKDF (reference sequence). CDR3 in DNA: TGTGCCACCAGCACGACTAGCGGGAGTATATACAATGAGCAGTTCTTC. It yields the protein CATSTTSGSIYNEQFF.

This clone was seen ten or more times. The chain uses TRBV10-3 and TRBJ1-3; D uncertain. The germline V gene encodes CDR1 ENHRY and CDR2 SYGVKD. V shed 6 bases and J shed 0 bases, with 9 bases lying between them. There are 14 residues in the CDR3. The CDR3 region is CAIRTTNSGNTIYF. CDR3 nucleotides: TGTGCCATCAGGACAACAAACTCTGGAAACACCATATATTTT.

The chain combines TRBV10-2 with TRBJ1-1; the D gene is possibly TRBD1 (5 bases). The CDR3 consists of 13 residues. CDR1 WSHSY and CDR2 SAAADI come from the germline V gene. The V end was cut by 7 bases, the J end by 3 bases, with 12 bases between. In DNA form, the CDR3 reads TGCGCCAGCACTCCAGGGAGGGACACTGAAGCTTTCTTT. Translation gives CASTPGRDTEAFF.

Here the CDR3 reads CATSREGVSYEQYF. As DNA, the CDR3 is TGTGCCACCAGCAGAGAAGGGGTATCCTACGAGCAGTACTTC. V and J are TRBV15 and TRBJ2-7, with D possibly matching TRBD1 (5 bases). The germline gives CDR1 LNHNV, CDR2 YYDKDF (reference sequence). The CDR3 runs to 14 residues. Between the trimmed V and J ends, which lost 0 bases and 1 base, there was a span of 7 bases.

This chain joins TRBV5-8 and TRBJ2-3; TRBD2 is a possible D gene (6 bases). Germline CDR1 reads SGHTS; CDR2 reads YDEGEE. The CDR3 runs 13 residues. V was clipped by 2 bases and J by 5 bases, with 9 bases between them. CDR3 loop: CASSFVGGDTQYF. CDR3 nucleotide sequence: TGTGCCAGCAGCTTTGTCGGGGGAGATACGCAGTATTTT.

This clone turned up a few times. The rearrangement links TRBV18 to TRBJ2-3; D remains unclear. V lost 3 bases, J lost 0 bases, and 4 bases lay in between. This CDR3 region has 13 residues. Per germline, CDR1 KGHSH and CDR2 LQKENI. CDR3 residues: CASSPASTDTQYF. The CDR3 region has the DNA TGTGCCAGCTCACCCGCGAGCACAGATACGCAGTATTTT.

V usage is TRBV7-9 and J usage is TRBJ1-2; D might be TRBD1 (5 bases). The CDR3 spans 13 residues. Trimming removed 5 bases from V and 4 bases from J, with 11 bases in between. The germline V gene encodes CDR1 SEHNR and CDR2 FQNEAQ (reference sequence). The DNA of the CDR3 is TGTGCCAGCAGCCACCAGGGTGGCTATGGCTACACCTTC. As protein: CASSHQGGYGYTF.

This clone has only one observation. This chain connects TRBV6-5 to TRBJ1-1; no clear D. The V end lost 4 bases, the J end lost 4 bases, and 16 bases lay between the germline ends. The CDR3 runs to 15 residues. Germline V lookup: CDR1 MNHEY, CDR2 SVGAGI. The CDR3 loop reads CASSFRTFGGTEAFF. The CDR3 coding sequence is TGTGCCAGCAGTTTCCGGACGTTCGGAGGCACTGAAGCTTTCTTT.

This rearrangement joins TRBV6-4 to TRBJ1-3, with TRBD1 as a possible D gene (5 bases). CDR3 size: 19 residues. Germline V CDR1 and CDR2: MRHNA, SNTAGT. The ends were cut back, 0 bases at V and 0 bases at J, with 18 bases in the middle. The CDR3 DNA reads as TGTGCCAGCAGTGACTCGACCCAGGGAACTGGTGACTCTGGAAACACCATATATTTT. Protein product: CASSDSTQGTGDSGNTIYF.